This T cell receptor beta chain was captured in a study of early T cells in non-severe SARS-CoV-2 infection. As for the study in general: Sequenced bulk RNA came from whole blood that was unsorted, and chains were unpaired. General study points: There was a bias toward anti-spike CD8 responses in VDJdb matching, which missed private and CD4 specificities.

In its sample, this clonotype was seen many times. Its cognate antigen is unknown. V gave up 0 bases and J gave up 0 bases, with 8 bases separating them. The CDR3 extends over 15 amino acids. The germline gives CDR1 LGHDT, CDR2 YNNKEL (reference sequence). Unique molecular identifiers tagged individual cDNA molecules. TCRdb analysed the 5' RACE reads with MiXCR anew, one entry per CDR3 protein. The sample yields approximately 76,000 distinct CDR3 sequences, around an eighth seen once. The sequenced sample consisted of whole blood. The chain joins TRBV3-1 to TRBJ1-1; D is unresolved. This sequence originates from an adult who was a healthcare worker with PCR-confirmed SARS-CoV-2 infection or an uninfected control (not recorded which). In nucleotides, the CDR3 is TGTGCCAGCAGCCAAGAATGGACGGTGAACACTGAAGCTTTCTTT. Translation gives CASSQEWTVNTEAFF.